A selection of T cell receptor beta chains follows, all from one sample in a study of T cell responses to AZD1222 COVID-19 vaccine. Clones were sequenced by immunoSEQ multiplex PCR, and TCRdb holds only the in-frame ones, with some missing. The sample includes tens of thousands of clones, more than 85% of them seen just once. Sample: peripheral blood, taken 28 days after the second AZD1222 dose. The receptor source for this set is an adult who received the AZD1222 COVID-19 vaccine. CDR3s include the opening cysteine and the closing phenylalanine or tryptophan. D genes are given only for firm matches. For some rows the clone size is stated as once, few or many, or as a class when expanded; others skip it.

>15|TRBJ2-3|-|TRBD1|TRBV19
CASSIAAGGTDTQYF
TGTGCCAGTAGTATAGCGGCAGGGGGAACAGATACGCAGTATTTT
>12|TRBJ1-4|-|-|TRBV10-3
CAISESGSKLFF
TGTGCCATCAGTGAGTCCGGCTCAAAACTGTTTTTT
>14|TRBJ2-2|-|-|TRBV25-1
CASSARHGTGELFF
TGTGCCAGCAGTGCTCGACATGGGACCGGGGAGCTGTTTTTT
>15|TRBJ1-5|-|-|TRBV5-1
CASSSVRGWNQPQHF
TGCGCCAGCAGCTCAGTAAGGGGGTGGAATCAGCCCCAGCATTTT
>15|TRBJ2-6|-|-|TRBV19
CASTRDSSGANVLTF
TGTGCCAGTACAAGAGACAGCTCTGGGGCCAACGTCCTGACTTTC
>12|TRBJ1-2|-|-|TRBV30
CAWSGGGDGHTF
TGTGCCTGGAGCGGGGGCGGGGATGGCCACACCTTC
>12|TRBJ1-3|-|-|TRBV12-5
CASERSGNTIYF
TGTGCTAGTGAAAGGTCTGGAAACACCATATATTTT
>15|TRBJ2-7|-|TRBD1|TRBV7-2
CASSPTRQGRYEQYF
TGTGCCAGCAGCCCCACCCGACAGGGGCGTTACGAGCAGTACTTC
>13|TRBJ1-2|-|-|TRBV9
CASSPAQGYGYTF
TGTGCCAGCAGCCCGGCACAGGGTTATGGCTACACCTTC
>14|TRBJ1-2|once|-|TRBV2
CASGERANLYGYTF
TGTGCCAGCGGTGAGAGGGCCAACTTATATGGCTACACCTTC
>14|TRBJ1-6|-|TRBD1|TRBV2
CASRAGTGNSPLHF
TGTGCCAGCAGAGCCGGGACAGGGAATTCACCCCTCCACTTT
>14|TRBJ2-2|-|-|TRBV30
CAWSVLVNTGELFF
TGTGCCTGGAGTGTACTGGTAAACACCGGGGAGCTGTTTTTT
>17|TRBJ2-3|-|TRBD1|TRBV7-9
CASSLNPRQGAVDTQYF
TGTGCCAGCAGCTTGAACCCCCGACAGGGGGCCGTAGATACGCAGTATTTT
>14|TRBJ1-5|-|-|TRBV5-6
CARRRKACNQPQHF
TGTGCCAGGCGCCGCAAGGCATGCAATCAGCCCCAGCATTTT
>14|TRBJ2-3|-|-|TRBV6-6
CASSKWGDTDTQYF
TGTGCCAGCAGTAAATGGGGGGACACAGATACGCAGTATTTT
>16|TRBJ1-1|-|TRBD1|TRBV6-6
CASSKWGGQALTEAFF
TGTGCCAGCAGCAAATGGGGGGGACAGGCGCTCACTGAAGCTTTCTTT
>13|TRBJ1-6|-|TRBD1|TRBV6-5
CASETDRGSPLHF
TGTGCCAGCGAAACGGACAGGGGGTCACCCCTCCACTTT
>13|TRBJ1-2|-|-|TRBV11-2
CASSFVGSGGYTF
TGTGCCAGCAGCTTCGTAGGGTCGGGCGGCTACACCTTC
>17|TRBJ2-1|-|TRBD1|TRBV3-1/TRBV3-2
CASRNLGWTGMVGEQFF
TGTGCCAGCAGGAACCTGGGGTGGACAGGGATGGTAGGTGAGCAGTTCTTC
>14|TRBJ1-3|-|-|TRBV2
CASSEASAGNTIYF
TGTGCCAGCAGTGAAGCGTCTGCTGGAAACACCATATATTTT
>13|TRBJ2-7|-|-|TRBV7-9
CASSLPTAYEQYF
TGTGCCAGCAGCTTACCCACGGCCTACGAGCAGTACTTC
>13|TRBJ1-1|-|-|TRBV7-7
CASSQTLNTEAFF
TGTGCCAGCAGCCAGACATTGAACACTGAAGCTTTCTTT
>12|TRBJ2-7|-|TRBD1|TRBV7-9
CASSSTGDEQYF
TGTGCCAGCAGCTCTACAGGGGACGAGCAGTACTTC
>15|TRBJ1-6|-|-|TRBV14
CASSQEFLGRSPLHF
TGTGCCAGCAGCCAAGAATTCCTGGGGAGATCACCCCTCCACTTT
>14|TRBJ1-6|-|-|TRBV27
CASSFTGGSSPLHF
TGTGCCAGCAGTTTCACCGGGGGAAGTTCACCCCTCCACTTT
>17|TRBJ1-5|-|-|TRBV27
CASSPVVGRVRNQPQHF
TGTGCCAGCAGTCCCGTCGTGGGCAGGGTGAGGAATCAGCCCCAGCATTTT
>13|TRBJ2-5|once|-|TRBV5-5
CASSIDPLETQYF
TGTGCCAGCAGCATCGACCCCTTGGAGACCCAGTACTTC
>17|TRBJ1-5|once|-|TRBV19
CASSKSEGHHSNQPQHF
TGTGCCAGTAGTAAGTCCGAGGGACACCATAGCAATCAGCCCCAGCATTTT
>16|TRBJ1-1|-|-|TRBV18
CASSPTAGDMNTEAFF
TGTGCCAGCTCACCAACGGCAGGGGATATGAACACTGAAGCTTTCTTT
>14|TRBJ1-2|-|-|TRBV19
CASSIMGADYGYTF
TGTGCCAGTAGTATTATGGGGGCTGACTATGGCTACACCTTC
>15|TRBJ1-4|-|-|TRBV6-5
CASSSQGPGNEKLFF
TGTGCCAGCAGTTCCCAGGGGCCAGGGAATGAAAAACTGTTTTTT